These 23 T cell receptor beta chains were all obtained from the same sample, sequenced in a study of cytomegalovirus exposure and HLA in healthy donors. The primer mix had 60 Vbeta and 13 Jbeta primers. Sequencing was performed with immunoSEQ multiplex PCR; in TCRdb, only in-frame clones are kept and a portion is missing. The sample consists of 270,000 or so clones, around 86% of them appearing once. The sample comprised PBMCs. Source of these receptors: a man aged 35-49 years in good health and CMV-seropositive.

The CDR3 nucleotides read TGTGCCAGCAGCTTGCCCCCCCGCAGGGGCTACGGCTACACCTTC. Translating it yields CASSLPPRRGYGYTF. V usage is TRBV5-8 and J usage is TRBJ1-2, with D tentatively TRBD1 (6 bases). CDR1 and CDR2 (germline): SGHTS, YDEGEE. The CDR3 runs to 15 residues. Trimming left V 1 base short and J 8 bases short, with 18 bases between.

Only one count was recorded for this clone. The chain employs TRBV14 and TRBJ2-3, with a tentative D call TRBD2 (6 bases). The length of the CDR3 is 16 residues. Germline-derived CDR1 and CDR2 are SGHDN and FVKESK. The germline V and J ends were trimmed by 0 bases and 9 bases, with 19 bases remaining between them. CDR3 protein: CASSQDWGPTAGTQYF. CDR3 nucleotide sequence: TGTGCCAGCAGCCAAGATTGGGGACCGACCGCGGGGACGCAGTATTTT.

The chain carries TRBV5-1 and TRBJ2-7; D is possibly TRBD1 (6 bases). Trimming took off 1 base at V and 3 bases at J, with 14 bases between the two ends. CDR3 size: 15 residues. The V gene's germline CDR1 is SGHRS and CDR2 YFSETQ. This CDR3 reads CASSLSQGRYYEQYF. Written as DNA, the CDR3 is TGCGCCAGCAGCTTGTCCCAGGGGCGATACTACGAGCAGTACTTC.

To note about this clone: The same CDR3 can be traced to other DNA sequences in this sample. The J gene is TRBJ2-2, the V gene TRBV27, with D maybe TRBD1 (5 bases). The germline V gene has CDR1 MNHEY and CDR2 SMNVEV (reference sequence). There are 16 residues in the CDR3. Deletions cut 0 bases from V and 2 bases from J, with 10 bases between. As DNA, the CDR3 is TGTGCCAGCAGTTTATCGGGGCCGGTTAACACCGGGGAGCTGTTTTTT. Translation: CASSLSGPVNTGELFF.

In this sample, this clone turned up once. This chain uses TRBV9 with TRBJ1-2; 7 bases match TRBD1. The germline V gene encodes CDR1 SGDLS and CDR2 YYNGEE. With 0 bases clipped from V and 8 bases from J, the junction kept 4 bases outside the gene matches. The CDR3 is 13 amino acids. This CDR3 is CASSVEQGQGYTF. Written as DNA, the CDR3 is TGTGCCAGCAGCGTAGAACAGGGGCAAGGCTACACCTTC.

The V and J genes are TRBV7-9 and TRBJ2-3; tentatively, D is TRBD2 (6 bases). The CDR3 is made up of 16 amino acids. In germline, CDR1 is SEHNR, CDR2 FQNEAQ (reference sequence). Trimming cost V 5 bases and J 8 bases, with 23 bases left between them. CDR3 nucleotide sequence: TGTGCCAGCAGCCCAGTCGAGGGAGGCCCCGGTTCTACGCAGTATTTT. The encoded protein is CASSPVEGGPGSTQYF.

This rearrangement joins TRBV5-4 to TRBJ2-1, with TRBD2 identical over 11 bases. CDR3 length equals 18 residues. Germline V gene sequence: CDR1 SGHNT, CDR2 YYREEE (reference sequence). After removal of 4 bases from V and 5 bases from J, the junction contained 14 bases not matched to a gene. CDR3 sequence reads: CASSPSLSGRALDNEQFF. In DNA, the CDR3 is TGTGCCAGCAGCCCTTCCCTTAGCGGGAGGGCCCTCGACAATGAGCAGTTCTTC.

The chain links TRBV27 to TRBJ2-3; D gene ambiguous. This CDR3 has 11 residues. CDR1 and CDR2 from the germline V gene are MNHEY and SMNVEV (reference sequence). V lost 6 bases, J lost 3 bases, and 4 bases lay in between. CDR3 sequence (DNA): TGTGCCAGCAGCTCGACAGATACGCAGTATTTT. It codes for CASSSTDTQYF.

Only one count was recorded for this clone. This chain joins TRBV19 and TRBJ1-1; D gene uncertain. Per germline, CDR1 LNHDA and CDR2 SQIVND (reference sequence). With 2 bases removed from V and 0 bases from J, the gap between germline ends came to 10 bases. This CDR3 is 15 amino acids long. CDR3 coding DNA: TGTGCCAGTAGTATATTTCCAAGCTTGAACACTGAAGCTTTCTTT. It yields the protein CASSIFPSLNTEAFF.

The sample holds one count of this clone. The rearrangement uses TRBV18 and TRBJ1-5, with 7 bases matching TRBD1. The germline V gene encodes CDR1 KGHSH and CDR2 LQKENI. The trim removed 6 bases at V and 0 bases at J, leaving 8 bases unmatched. This CDR3 has 16 amino acids. CDR3 sequence: CASSPGGGDSNQPQHF. The CDR3, as DNA: TGTGCCAGCTCTCCAGGGGGAGGCGATAGCAATCAGCCCCAGCATTTT.

Comments on this clone: At the DNA level, this CDR3 is encoded by other sequences in the same sample as well. The gene calls are TRBV6-5 and TRBJ2-7; the match to TRBD1 covers 10 bases. Trimming removed 5 bases from V and 1 base from J; junction bases left unmatched: 2. The CDR3 consists of 14 residues. Germline loops: CDR1 MNHEY, CDR2 SVGAGI. CDR3 residues: CASSRDRGSYEQYF. As DNA, the CDR3 is TGTGCCAGCAGTCGGGACAGGGGTTCCTACGAGCAGTACTTC.

DNA for the CDR3: TGTGCCTGGACTACAGGGGATTCCACAGATACGCAGTATTTT. Its translation: CAWTTGDSTDTQYF. The genes are TRBV30 and TRBJ2-3, with 7 nucleotides matching TRBD1. CDR3 size: 14 residues. Looked up from germline, CDR1 is GTSNPN and CDR2 is SVGIG (reference sequence). Unmatched junction bases numbered 6, after V lost 4 bases and J lost 2 bases.

V and J are TRBV30 and TRBJ2-7, with D maybe TRBD2 (6 bases). Between the trimmed V and J ends, which lost 0 bases and 1 base, there was a span of 13 bases. Germline V gene sequence: CDR1 GTSNPN, CDR2 SVGIG (reference sequence). The CDR3 is 15 residues long. The chain's CDR3 is CAWSVILALSYEQYF. The DNA of the CDR3 is TGTGCCTGGAGTGTAATCCTAGCGTTGTCCTACGAGCAGTACTTC.

The chain carries TRBV30 and TRBJ2-7, with TRBD1 as a possible D gene (6 bases). V lost 0 bases and J 4 bases, leaving 7 bases between the germline ends. Per the germline V gene, CDR1 is GTSNPN and CDR2 is SVGIG (reference sequence). This CDR3 spans 12 amino acids. CDR3 in amino acids: CAWSVDRYEQYF. CDR3 sequence (DNA): TGTGCCTGGAGTGTTGACAGGTACGAGCAGTACTTC. The whole variable domain, remainder taken from reference TRBV30 and TRBJ2-7, is SQTIHQWPATLVQPVGSPLSLECTVEGTSNPNLYWYRQAAGRGLQLLFYSVGIGQISSEVPQNLSASRPQDRQFILSSKKLLLSDSGFYLCAWSVDRYEQYFGPGTRLTVT.

This chain links TRBV4-2 with TRBJ2-7, with TRBD1 identical over 8 bases. CDR3 length equals 14 residues. V shed 4 bases and J 5 bases; nucleotides not matched to a gene: 7. The V gene's germline CDR1 is LGHNA and CDR2 YNFKEQ. CDR3: CASSPRTGSNEQYF. In DNA, the CDR3 is TGTGCCAGCAGCCCCCGGACAGGGTCGAACGAGCAGTACTTC.

V usage is TRBV9 and J usage is TRBJ2-5; D is possibly TRBD1 (5 bases). The CDR3 is 13 amino acids. The germline V gene encodes CDR1 SGDLS and CDR2 YYNGEE. The V end was cut by 2 bases, the J end by 2 bases, with 7 bases between. Here the CDR3 DNA reads TGTGCCAGCAGCGTCCAGGGTCAAGAGACCCAGTACTTC. Its translation is CASSVQGQETQYF.

V usage is TRBV18 and J usage is TRBJ2-7; 13 bases are shared with TRBD2. CDR3 size: 16 residues. Germline V gene lookup returns CDR1 KGHSH and CDR2 LQKENI. V dropped 2 bases and J dropped 5; count of bases not matched to a gene: 6. As DNA, the CDR3 is TGTGCCAGCTCACCAGGGGGACTAGCGGGAAAAAACGAGCAGTACTTC. Translation gives CASSPGGLAGKNEQYF. Combining the CDR3 with reference TRBV18 and TRBJ2-7 gives the whole variable domain NAGVMQNPRHLVRRRGQEARLRCSPMKGHSHVYWYRQLPEEGLKFMVYLQKENIIDESGMPKERFSAEFPKEGPSILRIQQVVRGDSAAYFCASSPGGLAGKNEQYFGPGTRLTVT.

The rearrangement joins TRBV5-6 to TRBJ2-7, with 9 positions matching TRBD1. V shed 5 bases and J 0 bases; nucleotides not matched to a gene: 3. The germline V gene encodes CDR1 SGHDT and CDR2 YYEEEE. The CDR3 is 14 residues long. The CDR3 is CASRGTGNSYEQYF. The CDR3 nucleotides are TGTGCCAGCAGGGGGACAGGGAACTCCTACGAGCAGTACTTC.

This chain links TRBV5-1 with TRBJ2-1; tentative D call: TRBD2 (6 bases). The CDR3 length is 16 residues. The V and J ends lost 0 bases and 0 bases respectively, with 10 bases between them. Germline values: CDR1 SGHRS, CDR2 YFSETQ. As DNA, the CDR3 is TGCGCCAGCAGCTTGGAGGCGGGAACCTCCTACAATGAGCAGTTCTTC. Translating it yields CASSLEAGTSYNEQFF. Together with reference TRBV5-1 and TRBJ2-1, the CDR3 gives the full variable domain: KAGVTQTPRYLIKTRGQQVTLSCSPISGHRSVSWYQQTPGQGLQFLFEYFSETQRNKGNFPGRFSGRQFSNSRSEMNVSTLELGDSALYLCASSLEAGTSYNEQFFGPGTRLTVL.

The chain has TRBV5-1 and TRBJ1-5; perhaps TRBD1 as D (5 bases). The CDR3 is 14 amino acids. Trimming left V 4 bases short and J 7 bases short, with 15 bases between. From germline, CDR1 is SGHRS and CDR2 YFSETQ. CDR3 residues: CASSPELAGQPQHF. The DNA of the CDR3 is TGCGCCAGCAGCCCTGAACTGGCAGGGCAGCCCCAGCATTTT.

V is TRBV5-1 and J is TRBJ2-3; 10 bases match TRBD2. Germline V gene sequence: CDR1 SGHRS, CDR2 YFSETQ. The trim removed 4 bases at V and 5 bases at J, leaving 16 bases unmatched. CDR3 length: 18 residues. CDR3 coding DNA: TGCGCCAGCAGCCGTCAACTAGCGGGGCCCGGGGGTGGAGATACGCAGTATTTT. This codes for CASSRQLAGPGGGDTQYF. Complete variable domain (other parts from reference TRBV5-1 and TRBJ2-3): KAGVTQTPRYLIKTRGQQVTLSCSPISGHRSVSWYQQTPGQGLQFLFEYFSETQRNKGNFPGRFSGRQFSNSRSEMNVSTLELGDSALYLCASSRQLAGPGGGDTQYFGPGTRLTVL.

The V call is TRBV2, the J call TRBJ1-5; D gene uncertain. V lost 8 bases and J lost 9, with 17 bases in between. The CDR3 is 13 residues long. CDR1 is SNHLY and CDR2 is FYNNEI in the germline V gene. The CDR3 DNA follows: TGTGCCAGCGGTAGGAGGCTCCAGAGGCCCCAGCATTTT. Its protein product is CASGRRLQRPQHF.

V usage is TRBV19 and J usage is TRBJ2-4; D possibly corresponds to TRBD2 (5 bases). CDR3 length: 12 residues. Germline V gives CDR1 LNHDA, CDR2 SQIVND (reference sequence). V lost 10 bases to trimming and J lost 3 bases, with 10 bases between them. The CDR3 nucleotides read TGTGCCACTGAGGAGGACAAAAACATTCAGTACTTC. Its protein product is CATEEDKNIQYF.